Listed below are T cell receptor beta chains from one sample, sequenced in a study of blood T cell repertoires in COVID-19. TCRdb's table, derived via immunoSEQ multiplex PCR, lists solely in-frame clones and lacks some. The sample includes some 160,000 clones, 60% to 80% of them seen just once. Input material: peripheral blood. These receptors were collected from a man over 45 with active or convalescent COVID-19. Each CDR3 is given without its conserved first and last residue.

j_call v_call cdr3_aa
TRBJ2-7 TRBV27 ASSLSFTYEQY
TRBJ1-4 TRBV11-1 ASSFTGRHNEKLF
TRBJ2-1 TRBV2 ASSDLTGLEDNEQF
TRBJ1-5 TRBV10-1 ASSYRDQPQH
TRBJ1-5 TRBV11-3 ASSQSDRSLRNQPQH
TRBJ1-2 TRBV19 ASSIPTPNYGYT
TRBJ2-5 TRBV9 ASSPSTQRETQY
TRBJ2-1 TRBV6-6 ASSYSAGELDEQF
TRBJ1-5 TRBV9 ASSVGTGGPNQPQH
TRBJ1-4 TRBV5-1 ASSLDSYEKLF
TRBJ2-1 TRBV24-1 ATKGFGTSGTNEQF
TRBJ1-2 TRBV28 ASNLAGQGYGYT
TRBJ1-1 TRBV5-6 ASRGEEVGAF
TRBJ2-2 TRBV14 ASSIDRGRTGELF
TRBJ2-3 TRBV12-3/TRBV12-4 ASSPGRGATQY
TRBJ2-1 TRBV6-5 ASSYEDFNEQF
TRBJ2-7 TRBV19 ASSRDRGVYEQY
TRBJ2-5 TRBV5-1 ASSLLAGGEETQY
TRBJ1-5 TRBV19 ASTRGQYSNQPQH
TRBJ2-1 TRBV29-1 SVVLSGRSSYNEQF
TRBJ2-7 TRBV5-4 ASSPGQGVYEQY
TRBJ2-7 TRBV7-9 ASSSLTSGSYEQY
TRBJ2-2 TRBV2 ASMGLAGVNTGELF
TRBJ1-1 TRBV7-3 ASSLRDNPNTEAF
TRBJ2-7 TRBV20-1 RADSVYEQY
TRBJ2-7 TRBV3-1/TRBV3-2 ASSQLLGDYEQY
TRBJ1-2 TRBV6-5 ASSYGQGGNYGYT
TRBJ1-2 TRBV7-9 ASSLELGRGRPGYT
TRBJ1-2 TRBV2 ASAGVWGNNYGYT
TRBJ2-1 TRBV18 ASSPQGLAGDYEQF
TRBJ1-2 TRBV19 ASRREGYYGYT
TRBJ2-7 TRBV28 ASSLMWYSSYEQY
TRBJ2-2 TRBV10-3 AISLGLAPGELF
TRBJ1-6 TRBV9 ASSVAGRESPLH
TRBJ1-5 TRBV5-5 ASSLDMGGQGGQPQH
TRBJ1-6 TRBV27 ASSSYTGEDSPLH
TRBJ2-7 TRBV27 ASSTRSGQGLAGAPGEQY
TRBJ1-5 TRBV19 ASNRDSNQPQH
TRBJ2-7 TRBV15 ATSREWLAGGPSYEQY
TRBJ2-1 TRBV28 ASSLSTIQYEQF
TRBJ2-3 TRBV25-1 ASSELRLGVGKLSQY
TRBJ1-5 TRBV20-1 SASQRQGAYSNQPQH
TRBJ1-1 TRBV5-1 ASSLDRDTEAF
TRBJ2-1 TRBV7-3 ASSLSGRYNEQF
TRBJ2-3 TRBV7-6 ASSSDRGYTDTQY
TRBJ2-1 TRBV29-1 SVKEAYNEQF
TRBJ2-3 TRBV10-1 ASSGLAGTDTQY
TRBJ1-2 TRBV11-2 ASSLDTGDFYGYT
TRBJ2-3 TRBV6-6 ASSYRAGGPPDTQY
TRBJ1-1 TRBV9 ASSVGGQGRAF
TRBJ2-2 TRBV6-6 ASSPQDTGELF